This T cell receptor beta chain was retrieved from a study of T cells in Graves' hyperthyroidism and ophthalmopathy. General study results and limits: Also found in blood were most expanded thyroid clonotypes above 0.001.

This clonotype was picked up a small number of times. Its antigen is as yet unknown. Mismatch with germline at one junction end may stem from a read error. Researchers amplified the TCR beta CDR3 regions from RNA transcripts. HTBI primers were employed in a first-round RT-PCR of the TCR CDR3. MiXCR was run by TCRdb on the multiplex PCR reads, yielding one entry per CDR3 protein. The table includes about 640,000 distinct CDR3 sequences, around 21% detected once. The sequenced sample was blood. The TCR was taken from a man aged 25 to 40 with Graves' ophthalmopathy.

The chain's CDR3 is CASSPDRALNTGAFF. DNA for the CDR3: TGTGCCAGCAGTCCCGACAGGGCCCTGAACACTGGAGCTTTCTTT. The rearrangement uses TRBV6-1 and TRBJ1-1; 7 bases are a match to TRBD1. The germline V gene has CDR1 MNHNS and CDR2 SASEGT. The CDR3 covers 15 residues.